This T cell receptor beta chain was obtained from a study of T cell responses to AZD1222 COVID-19 vaccine. Clones were sequenced by immunoSEQ multiplex PCR, and TCRdb holds only the in-frame ones, with some missing. The sample has 150,000 or so clones; roughly 90% are singletons. The CDR3 length is 15 residues. CDR1 and CDR2 (germline): SGHTA, FQGTGA. V lost 4 bases and J lost 0, with 12 bases in between. The chain carries TRBV7-3 and TRBJ1-1, with D maybe TRBD1 (5 bases). The sequencing here drew on peripheral blood, taken on day 0 of AZD1222 vaccination. This clonotype originated in an adult in good health. The CDR3 sequence: CASSYTGGVNTEAFF. CDR3 bases: TGTGCCAGCAGCTACACGGGAGGGGTGAACACTGAAGCTTTCTTT.